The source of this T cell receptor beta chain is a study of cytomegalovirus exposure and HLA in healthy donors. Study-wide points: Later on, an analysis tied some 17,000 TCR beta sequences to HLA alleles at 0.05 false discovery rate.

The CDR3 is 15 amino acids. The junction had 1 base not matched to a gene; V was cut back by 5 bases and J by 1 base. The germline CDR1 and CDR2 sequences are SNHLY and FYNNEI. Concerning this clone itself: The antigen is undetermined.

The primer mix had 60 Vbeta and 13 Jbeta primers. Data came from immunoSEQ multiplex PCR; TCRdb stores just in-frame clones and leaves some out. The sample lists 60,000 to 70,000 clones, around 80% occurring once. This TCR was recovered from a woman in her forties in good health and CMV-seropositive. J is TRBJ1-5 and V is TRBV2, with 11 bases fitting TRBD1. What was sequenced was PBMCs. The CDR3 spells CASSRTGGSNQPQHF. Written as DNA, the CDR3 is TGTGCCAGCAGTCGGACAGGGGGCAGCAATCAGCCCCAGCATTTT.